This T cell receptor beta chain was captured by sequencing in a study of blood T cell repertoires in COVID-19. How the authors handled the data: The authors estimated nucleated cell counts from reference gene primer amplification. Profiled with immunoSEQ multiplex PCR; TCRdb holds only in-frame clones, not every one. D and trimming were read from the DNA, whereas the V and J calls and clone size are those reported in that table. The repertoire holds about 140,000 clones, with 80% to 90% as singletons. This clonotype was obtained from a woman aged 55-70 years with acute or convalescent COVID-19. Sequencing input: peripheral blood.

The CDR3 sequence: CASSFSGGLNEQFF. Written as DNA, the CDR3 is TGTGCCAGCAGCTTTAGCGGGGGGCTCAATGAGCAGTTCTTC. The chain carries TRBV7-2 and TRBJ2-1; 10 bases are a match to TRBD2. V lost 3 bases and J lost 6; bases outside the gene matches: 2. CDR3 length equals 14 residues. Germline V gene data show CDR1 as SGHTA and CDR2 as FQGNSA.